This T cell receptor (beta chain) originates from a study of OX40 agonist ivuxolimab in advanced cancers. Study details: Eligibility rules accepted prior anti-PD-1, anti-PD-L1 or anti-CTLA-4 therapy, and approximately 40% had some.

Sequenced by immunoSEQ multiplex PCR; TCRdb stores in-frame clones only, minus some. There are 30,000 or so clones in the sample; around 76% occur only once, and roughly a fifth lies in the top ten. The sequences come from CD4+ or CD8+ T cells sorted from blood, collected in a trial of the OX40 agonist ivuxolimab. This clonotype was obtained from an adult with an advanced solid tumor such as melanoma, head and neck, liver or kidney cancer.

The CDR3 loop is CASSSGSPYEQYF. The CDR3 nucleotides are TGTGCCAGTAGTAGCGGCAGCCCCTACGAGCAGTACTTC. The chain employs TRBV19 and TRBJ2-7; D unclear. The CDR3 is 13 amino acids. V dropped 4 bases and J dropped 2 bases, with 9 bases sitting between them. Germline V gene lookup returns CDR1 LNHDA and CDR2 SQIVND (reference sequence).